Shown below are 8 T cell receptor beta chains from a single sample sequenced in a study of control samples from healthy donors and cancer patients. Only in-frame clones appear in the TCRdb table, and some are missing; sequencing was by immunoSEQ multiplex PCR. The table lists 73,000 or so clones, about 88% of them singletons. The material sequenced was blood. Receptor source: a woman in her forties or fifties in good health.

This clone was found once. Written as DNA, the CDR3 is TGTGCCAGCAGCCAAGATCTCGAGCGGAGCTACAATGAGCAGTTCTTC. This translates into CASSQDLERSYNEQFF. The rearrangement uses TRBV4-2 and TRBJ2-1, with D maybe TRBD2 (5 bases). This CDR3 region has 16 residues. The V end lost 0 bases, the J end lost 3 bases, and 12 bases lay between the germline ends. From germline, CDR1 is LGHNA and CDR2 YNFKEQ.

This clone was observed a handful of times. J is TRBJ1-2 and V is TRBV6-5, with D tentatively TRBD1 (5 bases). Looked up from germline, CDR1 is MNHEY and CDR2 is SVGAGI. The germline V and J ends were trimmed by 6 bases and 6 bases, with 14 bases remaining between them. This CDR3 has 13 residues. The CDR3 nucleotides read TGTGCCAGCAGGGTTCCAGGGTCCGATGGCTACACCTTC. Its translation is CASRVPGSDGYTF.

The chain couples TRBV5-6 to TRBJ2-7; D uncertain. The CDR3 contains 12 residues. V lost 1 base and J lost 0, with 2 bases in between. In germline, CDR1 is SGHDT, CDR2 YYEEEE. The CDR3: CASSLSSYEQYF. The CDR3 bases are TGTGCCAGCAGCTTGTCCTCCTACGAGCAGTACTTC.

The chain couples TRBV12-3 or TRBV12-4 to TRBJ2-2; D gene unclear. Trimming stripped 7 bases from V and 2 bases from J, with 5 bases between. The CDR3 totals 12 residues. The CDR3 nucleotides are TGTGCCAGCACGGCTAACACCGGGGAGCTGTTTTTT. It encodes CASTANTGELFF.

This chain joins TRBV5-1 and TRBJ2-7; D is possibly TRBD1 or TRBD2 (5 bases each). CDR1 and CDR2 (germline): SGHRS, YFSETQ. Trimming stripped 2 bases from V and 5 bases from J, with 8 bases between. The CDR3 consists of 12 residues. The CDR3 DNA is TGCGCCAGCAGCTTAGGGACGGACGAGCAGTACTTC. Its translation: CASSLGTDEQYF. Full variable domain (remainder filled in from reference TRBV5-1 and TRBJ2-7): KAGVTQTPRYLIKTRGQQVTLSCSPISGHRSVSWYQQTPGQGLQFLFEYFSETQRNKGNFPGRFSGRQFSNSRSEMNVSTLELGDSALYLCASSLGTDEQYFGPGTRLTVT.

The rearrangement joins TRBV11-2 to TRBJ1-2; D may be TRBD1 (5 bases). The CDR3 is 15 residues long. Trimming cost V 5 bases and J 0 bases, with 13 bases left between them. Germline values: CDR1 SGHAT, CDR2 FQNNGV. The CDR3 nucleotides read TGTGCCAGCAGCCCCGCGGGGCTAGCTAACTATGGCTACACCTTC. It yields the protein CASSPAGLANYGYTF.

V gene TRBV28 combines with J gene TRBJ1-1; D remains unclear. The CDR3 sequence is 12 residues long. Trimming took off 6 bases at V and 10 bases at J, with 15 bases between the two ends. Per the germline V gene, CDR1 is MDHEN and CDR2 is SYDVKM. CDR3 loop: CASSLPLRRAFF. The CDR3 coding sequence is TGTGCCAGCAGCTTACCCCTCCGGAGAGCTTTCTTT.

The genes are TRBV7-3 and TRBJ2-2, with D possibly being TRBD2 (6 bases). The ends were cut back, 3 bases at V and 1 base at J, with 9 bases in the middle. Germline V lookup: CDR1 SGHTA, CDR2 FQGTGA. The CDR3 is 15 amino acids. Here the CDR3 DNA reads TGTGCCAGCAGCTTGGGACTGATGAACACCGGGGAGCTGTTTTTT. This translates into CASSLGLMNTGELFF. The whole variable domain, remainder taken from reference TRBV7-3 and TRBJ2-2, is GAGVSQTPSNKVTEKGKYVELRCDPISGHTALYWYRQSLGQGPEFLIYFQGTGAADDSGLPNDRFFAVRPEGSVSTLKIQRTERGDSAVYLCASSLGLMNTGELFFGEGSRLTVL.